Below, 20 T cell receptor beta chains from the same sample are listed, as sequenced in a study of T cell responses to AZD1222 COVID-19 vaccine. TCRdb keeps only in-frame clones here, not all; method: immunoSEQ multiplex PCR. The repertoire consists of some 60,000 clones, with over 65% occurring once and the leading ten covering roughly 4%. Source: peripheral blood, taken 28 days after the second AZD1222 dose. These TCRs come from an adult who received the AZD1222 COVID-19 vaccine.

J is TRBJ2-2 and V is TRBV7-2; D may correspond to TRBD1 or TRBD2 (5 bases each). Trimming cost V 5 bases and J 5 bases, with 21 bases left between them. This CDR3 spans 17 amino acids. Germline V gives CDR1 SGHTA, CDR2 FQGNSA. The CDR3 DNA sequence: TGTGCCAGCAGCCCGCAACCGGGACCCCAAGGGACCGGGGAGCTGTTTTTT. Its protein product is CASSPQPGPQGTGELFF.

V is TRBV5-1 and J is TRBJ1-1; D not resolved. Deletions cut 3 bases from V and 2 bases from J, with 11 bases between. This CDR3 is 14 amino acids long. Germline CDR1 SGHRS, CDR2 YFSETQ. This chain's CDR3 is CASSSESPNTEAFF. CDR3 sequence (DNA): TGCGCCAGCAGCTCGGAGTCTCCCAACACTGAAGCTTTCTTT.

This clone came up a few times. CDR3 sequence reads: CASSGLSGDRPYEQYF. The DNA of the CDR3 is TGTGCCAGTTCCGGTTTATCGGGGGACAGACCCTACGAGCAGTACTTC. The V call is TRBV19, the J call TRBJ2-7; D is possibly TRBD1 (7 bases). V dropped 8 bases and J dropped 2 bases, with 22 bases sitting between them. The CDR3 has 16 amino acids. Germline assignment: CDR1 LNHDA and CDR2 SQIVND (reference sequence).

The rearrangement joins TRBV5-4 to TRBJ1-2, with D perhaps TRBD1 (5 bases). The germline CDR1 and CDR2 sequences are SGHNT and YYREEE (reference sequence). Between the trimmed V and J ends, which lost 4 bases and 4 bases, there was a span of 8 bases. The CDR3 loop spans 12 amino acids. DNA of the CDR3: TGTGCCAGCAGCCCCGACAGCTATGGCTACACCTTC. Protein product: CASSPDSYGYTF.

The chain combines TRBV7-9 with TRBJ2-3, with no clear D. V lost 1 base to trimming and J lost 4 bases, with 9 bases between them. In germline, CDR1 is SEHNR, CDR2 FQNEAQ (reference sequence). The CDR3 is 14 residues long. The CDR3 loop reads CASSLEGMADTQYF. CDR3 nucleotide sequence: TGTGCCAGCAGCTTAGAAGGTATGGCAGATACGCAGTATTTT.

V is TRBV27 and J is TRBJ1-2, with D unclear. Per germline, CDR1 MNHEY and CDR2 SMNVEV (reference sequence). This CDR3 spans 12 amino acids. V lost 5 bases, J lost 7 bases, and 11 bases lay in between. The CDR3 nucleotides are TGTGCCAGCAGTGGCGGGTTGCCTGGCTACACCTTC. Translation gives CASSGGLPGYTF.

The chain couples TRBV6-5 to TRBJ1-6; D remains unclear. With 6 bases removed from V and 6 bases from J, the gap between germline ends came to 12 bases. The CDR3 runs to 14 residues. CDR1 MNHEY and CDR2 SVGAGI come from the germline V gene. The CDR3 spells CASSRTRGNSPLHF. As DNA, the CDR3 is TGTGCCAGCAGCCGTACTCGGGGTAATTCACCCCTCCACTTT.

The chain carries TRBV9 and TRBJ2-7, with 7 nucleotides matching TRBD1. With V trimmed by 3 bases and J by 0 bases, 6 bases remained unmatched. The CDR3 has 15 amino acids. Germline V gene data show CDR1 as SGDLS and CDR2 as YYNGEE. The CDR3 bases are TGTGCCAGCAGCGAGAGCTCAGGGGGCTCCTACGAGCAGTACTTC. The encoded protein is CASSESSGGSYEQYF.

The V call is TRBV28, the J call TRBJ1-5; D unclear. The CDR3 has 15 amino acids. Germline lookup yields CDR1 MDHEN and CDR2 SYDVKM. Trimming removed 10 bases at V and 1 base at J, with 17 bases between. Written as DNA, the CDR3 is TGTGCCACGAAAAGGAGCGGGGTCAGCAATCAGCCCCAGCATTTT. Amino acids: CATKRSGVSNQPQHF.

The chain uses TRBV5-8 and TRBJ2-4; no firm D call. V was clipped by 2 bases and J by 5 bases, with 2 bases between them. Germline V lookup: CDR1 SGHTS, CDR2 YDEGEE. CDR3 length: 11 amino acids. In DNA, the CDR3 is TGTGCCAGCAGCTTAGAAAACATTCAGTACTTC. Translating gives CASSLENIQYF.

The chain carries TRBV6-5 and TRBJ2-7; D possibly corresponds to TRBD1 (6 bases). The length of the CDR3 is 14 residues. With 7 bases removed from V and 12 bases from J, the gap between germline ends came to 25 bases. CDR1 and CDR2 from the germline V gene are MNHEY and SVGAGI. CDR3 DNA sequence: TGTGCCAGCATCCCCGCCCATAGACGGACAGAAATGTACTTC. Its translation: CASIPAHRRTEMYF.

The genes are TRBV6-5 and TRBJ2-5; 7 bases fit TRBD1. CDR3 length equals 15 residues. Germline CDR1 is MNHEY and CDR2 is SVGAGI. V gave up 0 bases and J gave up 2 bases; unmatched junction bases: 3. The CDR3 region is CASSYSSRGQETQYF. Here the CDR3 DNA reads TGTGCCAGCAGTTACTCGAGCAGGGGGCAAGAGACCCAGTACTTC.

This chain joins TRBV6-2 or TRBV6-3 and TRBJ1-2; possibly TRBD1 for D (5 bases). Germline values: CDR1 MNHEY, CDR2 SVGEGT. This CDR3 comprises 15 residues. With 0 bases removed from V and 6 bases from J, the gap between germline ends came to 14 bases. CDR3 nucleotides: TGTGCCAGCAGTTACTCATCATCAGGGTTAAATGGCTACACCTTC. It encodes CASSYSSSGLNGYTF.

The rearrangement joins TRBV29-1 to TRBJ2-1; tentatively, D is TRBD2 (6 bases). This CDR3 has 12 residues. Trimming left V 3 bases short and J 10 bases short, with 13 bases between. The germline CDR1 and CDR2 sequences are SQVTM and ANQGSEA. CDR3 in DNA: TGCAGCGTTGATGGAGGGTTAGACGAGCAGTTCTTC. Protein sequence: CSVDGGLDEQFF.

This sequence joins TRBV11-3 and TRBJ2-6; no definite D call. This CDR3 has 17 amino acids. V lost 2 bases and J lost 0, with 11 bases in between. Germline CDR1 reads SGHNT; CDR2 reads YENEEA. CDR3 sequence reads: CASSLSGGSSGANVLTF. The CDR3 region has the DNA TGTGCCAGCAGCTTATCCGGCGGCTCCTCTGGGGCCAACGTCCTGACTTTC.

V is TRBV6-6 and J is TRBJ2-5; TRBD1 might be the D (7 bases). The V end lost 6 bases, the J end lost 5 bases, and 16 bases lay between the germline ends. Per germline, CDR1 MNHNY and CDR2 SVGAGI (reference sequence). This CDR3 has 14 residues. In nucleotides, the CDR3 is TGTGCCAGCAGCGCCGGAGGGGGCAGGGAGACCCAGTACTTC. It encodes CASSAGGGRETQYF.

The chain carries TRBV19 and TRBJ1-4; D is possibly TRBD1 (5 bases). The CDR3 extends over 15 amino acids. V lost 5 bases, J lost 3 bases, and 13 bases lay in between. The germline V gene encodes CDR1 LNHDA and CDR2 SQIVND (reference sequence). The CDR3 sequence is CASSPGKGPNEKLFF. The CDR3 nucleotides read TGTGCCAGTAGTCCCGGAAAGGGGCCTAATGAAAAACTGTTTTTT.

The genes are TRBV7-9 and TRBJ1-4; 8 bases agree with TRBD1. Per the germline V gene, CDR1 is SEHNR and CDR2 is FQNEAQ (reference sequence). There are 17 residues in the CDR3. Trimming removed 6 bases from V and 8 bases from J; junction bases left unmatched: 17. The CDR3 region has the DNA TGTGCCAGCAGTTCTCCGGGCCCAACAGGGGGTGGCGAAAAACTGTTTTTT. Its translation: CASSSPGPTGGGEKLFF.

The V and J genes are TRBV24-1 and TRBJ2-1; weak D call: TRBD2 (5 bases). This CDR3 region has 15 residues. The ends were cut back, 3 bases at V and 10 bases at J, with 18 bases in the middle. Germline CDR1 KGHDR, CDR2 SFDVKD. The CDR3 DNA reads TGTGCCACCAGTGATCTCAATTTCGGAGGCAAGGAGCAGTTCTTC. It yields the protein CATSDLNFGGKEQFF.

This clone appeared a few times. V usage is TRBV3-1 (or the pseudogene TRBV3-2) and J usage is TRBJ2-5, with TRBD1 matching over 8 bases. Germline V gene lookup returns CDR1 LGHDT and CDR2 YNNKEL (reference sequence). The V gene end was trimmed by 1 base and the J gene end by 2 bases; junction bases not matched to a gene: 3. This CDR3 is 15 amino acids long. This chain's CDR3 is CASSQGTGLQETQYF. CDR3 in DNA: TGTGCCAGCAGCCAAGGGACAGGGCTACAAGAGACCCAGTACTTC.